These 27 T cell receptor beta chains originate from one sample sequenced in a study of regulatory T cells in long-lasting Graves disease. Construction of TCR beta libraries relied on iRepertoire HTBI primers and on Arm-PCR targeting CDR3 regions. TCRdb ran MiXCR on the multiplex PCR reads and lists one entry per CDR3 protein. Of 400,000 to 500,000 distinct CDR3 sequences in the sample, about a fifth were seen once. Time point of the sample: persistent/refractory GD, antithyroid drugs over 5 years with positive TRAb. Extracted RNA from PBMCs served as the source of the TCR library. This specimen consisted of peripheral blood mononuclear cells (PBMCs), obtained when the disease was refractory, from a patient treated with antithyroid drugs. The receptors shown here come from a female donor with Graves disease.

This clonotype turned up a few times. The chain links TRBV6-5 to TRBJ2-7; 7 nucleotides align to TRBD2. Germline V lookup: CDR1 MNHEY, CDR2 SVGAGI. Germline trimming cut 0 bases from V and 1 base from J; bases unmatched to any gene: 6. The CDR3 extends over 16 amino acids. The CDR3 nucleotides are TGTGCCAGCAGTTACTCGGTGTCTAGCGGATCCTACGAGCAGTACTTC. It encodes CASSYSVSSGSYEQYF.

A few counts support this clonotype. V and J are TRBV6-1 and TRBJ2-7; TRBD1 is a possible D gene (7 bases). The CDR3 is made up of 15 amino acids. V lost 6 bases to trimming and J lost 7 bases, with 22 bases between them. Germline-derived CDR1 and CDR2 are MNHNS and SASEGT. The CDR3 here is CASSRIAVQGGEQYF. Here the CDR3 DNA reads TGTGCCAGCAGCCGGATCGCTGTCCAGGGGGGTGAGCAGTACTTC.

At least ten counts were recorded for this clonotype. V and J are TRBV10-3 and TRBJ2-5, with 7 bases lining up with TRBD1. V lost 2 bases to trimming and J lost 5 bases; unmatched junction nucleotides: 5. The CDR3 loop spans 14 amino acids. The germline CDR1 and CDR2 sequences are ENHRY and SYGVKD. CDR3 DNA sequence: TGTGCCATCAGTGAGGGCAGGACAGGCGAGACCCAGTACTTC. Translated, it gives CAISEGRTGETQYF.

This clonotype was found a few times. The CDR3 reads CAGEGGEETQYF. CDR3 sequence (DNA): TGCGCGGGCGAGGGGGGCGAAGAGACCCAGTACTTC. The rearrangement uses TRBV29-1 and TRBJ2-5; D may be TRBD1 or TRBD2 (6 bases each). CDR3 length equals 12 residues. Germline CDR1 is SQVTM and CDR2 is ANQGSEA.

Ten or more counts support this clonotype. The genes are TRBV6-5 and TRBJ2-7; D gene unclear. CDR1 is MNHEY and CDR2 is SVGAGI in the germline V gene. The CDR3 loop spans 13 amino acids. The V gene lost 0 bases and the J gene lost 3 bases, with 6 bases spanning the gap. This CDR3 reads CASSYSIGYEQYF. CDR3 bases: TGTGCCAGCAGTTACTCGATAGGCTACGAGCAGTACTTC.

This clonotype showed up many times. The rearrangement uses TRBV28 and TRBJ2-7, with D perhaps being TRBD1 or TRBD2 (5 bases each). The CDR3 spans 20 residues. Germline CDR1 is MDHEN and CDR2 is SYDVKM. Trimming cost V 5 bases and J 4 bases, with 33 bases left between them. The CDR3 nucleotides read TGTGCCAGCAGTCTCCAACATGACCTGGATTGGGGGAGTAATAGATACGAGCAGTACTTC. This translates into CASSLQHDLDWGSNRYEQYF.

In regard to this clonotype: This may stem from a read error, because a much larger clone lies one nucleotide away. The CDR3 loop is CASSEPIGEPFF. CDR3 sequence (DNA): TGTGCCAGCAGTGAACCAATTGGGGAACCGTTTTTT. The chain uses TRBV25-1 and TRBJ1-4; D not certain. CDR1 is MGHDK and CDR2 is SYGVNS in the germline V gene. V gave up 2 bases and J gave up 16 bases, with 14 bases separating them. CDR3 size: 12 residues.

This clonotype has ten or more counts. The V and J genes are TRBV12-3 or TRBV12-4 and TRBJ2-7; D possibly uses TRBD1 or TRBD2 (6 bases each). V lost 0 bases to trimming and J lost 3 bases, with 12 bases between them. The CDR3 is made up of 15 amino acids. The CDR3 DNA is TGTGCCAGCAGTTTAGCGTGGGGGGCTATCTACGAGCAGTACTTC. It yields the protein CASSLAWGAIYEQYF.

The CDR3 coding sequence is TGTGCCTGGAGTGTAGGTCCCCAACCCAACTATGGCTACACCTTC. Protein product: CAWSVGPQPNYGYTF. The J gene is TRBJ1-2, the V gene TRBV30; D not resolved. The CDR3 covers 15 residues. CDR1 is GTSNPN and CDR2 is SVGIG in the germline V gene (reference sequence). Trimming shortened V by 0 bases and J by 2 bases, and 13 bases separated the two germline ends.

This sequence joins TRBV19 and TRBJ2-2; D remains ambiguous. Between the trimmed V and J ends, which lost 3 bases and 1 base, there was a span of 9 bases. The CDR3 has 15 amino acids. Germline CDR1 is LNHDA and CDR2 is SQIVND (reference sequence). The CDR3 DNA follows: TGTGCCAGTAGTATTGGTGGAAGGAACACCGGGGAGCTGTTTTTT. It codes for CASSIGGRNTGELFF.

The chain is built from TRBV7-9 and TRBJ2-5, with D tentatively TRBD2 (7 bases). CDR1 and CDR2 from the germline V gene are SEHNR and FQNEAQ (reference sequence). The CDR3 spans 15 residues. Trimming left V 5 bases short and J 1 base short, with 14 bases between. This CDR3 reads CASSPIGGPQETQYF. Here the CDR3 DNA reads TGTGCCAGCAGCCCAATCGGGGGGCCCCAAGAGACCCAGTACTTC. Complete variable domain (other parts from reference TRBV7-9 and TRBJ2-5): DTGVSQNPRHKITKRGQNVTFRCDPISEHNRLYWYRQTLGQGPEFLTYFQNEAQLEKSRLLSDRFSAERPKGSFSTLEIQRTEQGDSAMYLCASSPIGGPQETQYFGPGTRLLVL.

The chain joins TRBV7-8 to TRBJ2-5, with TRBD2 identical over 8 bases. This CDR3 comprises 15 residues. The V and J ends lost 3 bases and 7 bases, in that order; junction bases with no gene match: 10. From germline, CDR1 is SGHVS and CDR2 FQNEAQ. CDR3 sequence reads: CASSFATGGPGTQYF. Written as DNA, the CDR3 is TGTGCCAGCAGCTTTGCCACGGGAGGGCCGGGGACCCAGTACTTC.

This clonotype was detected ten times or more. The chain is built from TRBV28 and TRBJ2-7; D is unclear. The ends were cut back, 2 bases at V and 0 bases at J, with 11 bases in the middle. This CDR3 spans 15 amino acids. The germline V gene encodes CDR1 MDHEN and CDR2 SYDVKM. The CDR3 loop is CASSLSGVRSYEQYF. The CDR3 nucleotides read TGTGCCAGCAGTTTAAGTGGGGTTCGCTCCTACGAGCAGTACTTC.

This clonotype was counted only a few times. The CDR3 bases are TGTGCCAGCAGCCTAGGCCCGACAGGGCCGGAGTCAAGTTACCAGCCCCAGCATTTT. It codes for CASSLGPTGPESSYQPQHF. The rearrangement links TRBV3-1 to TRBJ1-5; 7 nucleotides align to TRBD1. The CDR3 extends over 19 amino acids. The V segment lost 4 bases and the J segment 7 bases; nucleotides outside the gene matches: 22. Germline V gene lookup returns CDR1 LGHDT and CDR2 YNNKEL (reference sequence). The whole variable domain, remainder taken from reference TRBV3-1 and TRBJ1-5, is DTAVSQTPKYLVTQMGNDKSIKCEQNLGHDTMYWYKQDSKKFLKIMFSYNNKELIINETVPNRFSPKSPDKAHLNLHINSLELGDSAVYFCASSLGPTGPESSYQPQHFGDGTRLSIL.

This clonotype was observed many times. The J gene is TRBJ1-5, the V gene TRBV19; D call uncertain. The CDR3 sequence is 15 residues long. Germline loops: CDR1 LNHDA, CDR2 SQIVND (reference sequence). The germline V and J ends were trimmed by 3 bases and 5 bases, with 14 bases remaining between them. The CDR3 DNA reads as TGTGCCAGTAGTATCCCAGGATTTCATGATCAGCCCCAGCATTTT. Amino acids: CASSIPGFHDQPQHF.

Concerning this clonotype itself: This could be a read error, since a much larger clone is one nucleotide away. The chain uses TRBV29-1 and TRBJ1-1; weak D call: TRBD1 (5 bases). Per the germline V gene, CDR1 is SQVTM and CDR2 is ANQGSEA. CDR3 length equals 14 residues. CDR3 DNA sequence: TGCAGCGCTGAAGTTCCAGGGAGGGTCACTGAAGCTTTCTTT. Protein sequence: CSAEVPGRVTEAFF.

This chain connects TRBV5-1 to TRBJ1-3, with a possible D match to TRBD1 (6 bases). CDR3 length equals 15 residues. Germline V gene lookup returns CDR1 SGHRS and CDR2 YFSETQ. Between the trimmed V and J ends, which lost 6 bases and 0 bases, there was a span of 13 bases. The CDR3 DNA sequence: TGCGCCAGCAACGCAGGGGCCTCCTCTGGAAACACCATATATTTT. Translation: CASNAGASSGNTIYF.

This clonotype appeared once. J is TRBJ2-3 and V is TRBV29-1; 9 bases fit TRBD1. Germline-derived CDR1 and CDR2 are SQVTM and ANQGSEA. V shed 6 bases and J 3 bases; nucleotides not matched to a gene: 4. This CDR3 has 13 amino acids. In nucleotides, the CDR3 is TGCAGCGTGGACAGGGGCGGGACAGATACGCAGTATTTT. Its protein product is CSVDRGGTDTQYF.

This chain links TRBV19 with TRBJ2-2, with D tentatively TRBD2 (5 bases). The CDR3 sequence is 14 residues long. Germline-derived CDR1 and CDR2 are LNHDA and SQIVND (reference sequence). The V gene lost 3 bases and the J gene lost 1 base, with 6 bases spanning the gap. This chain's CDR3 is CASSIGRNTGELFF. The DNA for the CDR3 is TGTGCCAGTAGTATTGGGAGGAACACCGGGGAGCTGTTTTTT.

Many counts were recorded for this clonotype. The chain combines TRBV28 with TRBJ1-3, with D hard to call. V gave up 1 base and J gave up 0 bases, with 7 bases separating them. CDR3 size: 15 residues. The germline gives CDR1 MDHEN, CDR2 SYDVKM. The CDR3 region is CASSLLGNSGNTIYF. The CDR3 DNA is TGTGCCAGCAGTTTATTGGGGAACTCTGGAAACACCATATATTTT.

Concerning this clonotype: This sequence may be a read error, since a much larger clone differs from it by one base. The chain joins TRBV27 to TRBJ2-5; 15 bases are a match to TRBD2. The CDR3 is 18 residues long. The V gene end was trimmed by 8 bases and the J gene end by 6 bases; junction bases not matched to a gene: 16. Germline loops: CDR1 MNHEY, CDR2 SMNVEV (reference sequence). CDR3 bases: TGTGCCAGCCGCGGGGGACTAGCGGGGGGCCGTGAGAGGAAGACCCAGTACTTC. Its protein is CASRGGLAGGRERKTQYF.

Details on this clonotype: A read error may explain this, as a much larger clone is one base away. The chain is built from TRBV28 and TRBJ1-2; D may be TRBD1 (5 bases). V lost 6 bases and J lost 6, with 14 bases in between. There are 13 residues in the CDR3. Looked up from germline, CDR1 is MDHEN and CDR2 is SYDVKM. CDR3 DNA sequence: TGTGCCAGCAGATTCTCCCTCAGGGATGGCTACACCTTC. It is translated as CASRFSLRDGYTF.

The rearrangement uses TRBV5-4 and TRBJ1-1; D remains ambiguous. Looked up from germline, CDR1 is SGHNT and CDR2 is YYREEE (reference sequence). This CDR3 spans 12 amino acids. The germline V and J ends were trimmed by 2 bases and 6 bases, with 8 bases remaining between them. Here the CDR3 DNA reads TGTGCCAGCAGCTTCGGGGATCCTGAAGCTTTCTTT. Its protein product is CASSFGDPEAFF. Filled out from reference TRBV5-4 and TRBJ1-1, the complete variable domain reads ETGVTQSPTHLIKTRGQQVTLRCSSQSGHNTVSWYQQALGQGPQFIFQYYREEENGRGNFPPRFSGLQFPNYSSELNVNALELDDSALYLCASSFGDPEAFFGQGTRLTVV.

The J gene is TRBJ2-7, the V gene TRBV9; 8 bases align to TRBD2. This CDR3 has 14 amino acids. The trim removed 1 base at V and 6 bases at J, leaving 6 bases unmatched. The germline gives CDR1 SGDLS, CDR2 YYNGEE. CDR3 DNA sequence: TGTGCCAGCAGCGTAACGGCTGGGACTAGCGAGCAGTACTTC. This translates into CASSVTAGTSEQYF.

In this sample, this clonotype turned up many times. The chain combines TRBV10-3 with TRBJ2-2; 9 bases map to TRBD1. There are 16 residues in the CDR3. The junction had 3 bases not matched to a gene; V was cut back by 2 bases and J by 2 bases. Germline CDR1 is ENHRY and CDR2 is SYGVKD. The CDR3 sequence: CAISEEQGANTGELFF. CDR3 nucleotide sequence: TGTGCCATCAGTGAGGAACAGGGGGCTAACACCGGGGAGCTGTTTTTT.

This clonotype appeared many times. This sequence joins TRBV20-1 and TRBJ2-7, with D unresolved. Trimming took off 5 bases at V and 3 bases at J, with 20 bases between the two ends. This CDR3 has 15 residues. Per germline, CDR1 DFQATT and CDR2 SNEGSKA (reference sequence). The CDR3 reads CSAYSPQEVSYEQYF. CDR3 nucleotide sequence: TGCAGTGCTTATTCCCCTCAGGAAGTTAGCTACGAGCAGTACTTC.

This clonotype was counted between two and nine times. The rearrangement links TRBV28 to TRBJ2-7; no firm D call. This CDR3 is built from 17 residues. Trimming took 2 bases from V and 6 from J, leaving 23 bases between them. CDR1 is MDHEN and CDR2 is SYDVKM in the germline V gene. CDR3 protein: CASSLGPSRVLSGEQYF. The CDR3 DNA reads as TGTGCCAGCAGTTTAGGGCCGTCTCGTGTGCTATCTGGCGAGCAGTACTTC.